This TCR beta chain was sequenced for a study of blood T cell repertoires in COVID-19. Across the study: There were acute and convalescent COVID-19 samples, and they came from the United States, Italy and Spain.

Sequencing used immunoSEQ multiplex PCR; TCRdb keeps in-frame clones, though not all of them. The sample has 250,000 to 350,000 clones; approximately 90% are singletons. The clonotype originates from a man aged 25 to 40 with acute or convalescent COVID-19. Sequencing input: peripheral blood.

The CDR3 region is CASSSMGPLNGNSPLHF. The CDR3 DNA reads TGCGCCAGCAGCTCAATGGGCCCCCTCAATGGCAATTCACCCCTCCACTTT. The J gene is TRBJ1-6, the V gene TRBV5-1; D remains ambiguous. The V gene's germline CDR1 is SGHRS and CDR2 YFSETQ. This CDR3 comprises 17 residues. V lost 3 bases and J 7 bases, leaving 20 bases between the germline ends.